This TCR beta chain is from a study of control samples from healthy donors and cancer patients. CDR1 and CDR2 from the germline V gene are DFQATT and SNEGSKA (reference sequence). V dropped 3 bases and J dropped 0 bases, with 9 bases sitting between them. CDR3 length equals 14 residues. Some clones are missing from TCRdb's copy, which holds only in-frame ones; the method was immunoSEQ multiplex PCR. The profile covers some 170,000 clones, with around 94% appearing a single time and around 15% taken by the ten largest. The clonotype comes from a man aged 55-75 years with colorectal cancer. The chain is built from TRBV20-1 and TRBJ1-5; D ambiguous. The sample comprised PBMCs. The CDR3 spells CSASLEISNQPQHF. The CDR3 DNA follows: TGCAGTGCTAGTCTAGAGATTAGCAATCAGCCCCAGCATTTT.